This is a list of T cell receptor beta chains from one sample in a study of shared clonotypes between healthy human individuals. TCRdb's copy holds only in-frame clones and misses some; the assay was immunoSEQ multiplex PCR. This sample has 2 million to 3 million clones, with roughly nine tenths found just once. Sequenced: naive CD4+ T cells sorted from blood. The receptors here all came from a man between 18 and 29 years old in good health. Both conserved end residues are part of each CDR3.

j_call: TRBJ2-7; v_call: TRBV11-2; cdr3_aa: CASSEIRGQYYEQYF
j_call: TRBJ1-5; v_call: TRBV19; cdr3_aa: CASSNGQGAGNQPQHF
j_call: TRBJ2-7; v_call: TRBV7-9; cdr3_aa: CASTHGTSGRTTYEQYF
j_call: TRBJ1-6; v_call: TRBV5-6; cdr3_aa: CASSSGHNNSPLHF
j_call: TRBJ2-7; v_call: TRBV7-9; cdr3_aa: CASSIDRARSYEQYF
j_call: TRBJ2-3; v_call: TRBV5-1; cdr3_aa: CASSLGGDTDTQYF
j_call: TRBJ1-5; v_call: TRBV11-2; cdr3_aa: CASRSNRGGNQPQHF
j_call: TRBJ2-5; v_call: TRBV5-1; cdr3_aa: CASSSSGTQETQYF
j_call: TRBJ2-7; v_call: TRBV5-1; cdr3_aa: CASSRGTSGDYEQYF
j_call: TRBJ2-7; v_call: TRBV5-5; cdr3_aa: CASSLGTGLYEQYF
j_call: TRBJ2-7; v_call: TRBV6-1; cdr3_aa: CASTRQGGYEQYF
j_call: TRBJ2-7; v_call: TRBV5-1; cdr3_aa: CASSSSLYEQYF
j_call: TRBJ1-2; v_call: TRBV18; cdr3_aa: CASSPQGQGSSGYTF
j_call: TRBJ2-7; v_call: TRBV11-2; cdr3_aa: CASSLLGSGIYEQYF
j_call: TRBJ2-7; v_call: TRBV7-9; cdr3_aa: CASSFWAPTYEQYF
j_call: TRBJ2-4; v_call: TRBV7-9; cdr3_aa: CASSSYRILDTNIQYF
j_call: TRBJ2-7; v_call: TRBV6-1; cdr3_aa: CASSDRGGWSYEQYF
j_call: TRBJ1-4; v_call: TRBV30; cdr3_aa: CAWSRQVGEKLFF
j_call: TRBJ2-1; v_call: TRBV27; cdr3_aa: CASSSRTGTSGPNEQFF
j_call: TRBJ2-2; v_call: TRBV5-1; cdr3_aa: CASSRTTGSNTGELFF
j_call: TRBJ1-1; v_call: TRBV6-5; cdr3_aa: CASSYVRLGGNTEAFF
j_call: TRBJ2-1; v_call: TRBV11-3; cdr3_aa: CASSSSPIEQFF
j_call: TRBJ1-1; v_call: TRBV6-6; cdr3_aa: CASSNGQGMNTEAFF
j_call: TRBJ1-2; v_call: TRBV5-6; cdr3_aa: CASSFRQGAVKDLLYTF
j_call: TRBJ2-7; v_call: TRBV18; cdr3_aa: CASSPRPTDSYEQYF
j_call: TRBJ1-1; v_call: TRBV9; cdr3_aa: CASSVDRQGFPAFF
j_call: TRBJ2-2; v_call: TRBV5-4; cdr3_aa: CASSLRPDRVPGELFF
j_call: TRBJ2-5; v_call: TRBV5-5; cdr3_aa: CASTLTLTSGGQETQYF
j_call: TRBJ2-2; v_call: TRBV5-1; cdr3_aa: CASSLTSSGELFF
j_call: TRBJ2-5; v_call: TRBV5-1; cdr3_aa: CASSRTGPQETQYF
j_call: TRBJ2-1; v_call: TRBV5-6; cdr3_aa: CASSVGPGLSYNEQFF
j_call: TRBJ1-1; v_call: TRBV7-2; cdr3_aa: CASSLYPGGNTEAFF
j_call: TRBJ1-2; v_call: TRBV5-1; cdr3_aa: CASSLSQGSRHGYTF
j_call: TRBJ2-3; v_call: TRBV5-1; cdr3_aa: CASSPTDRSTDTQYF
j_call: TRBJ1-6; v_call: TRBV7-3; cdr3_aa: CASSHRGFTLHF
j_call: TRBJ1-2; v_call: TRBV6-5; cdr3_aa: CASSYQGTEGIYGYTF
j_call: TRBJ2-2; v_call: TRBV5-1; cdr3_aa: CASSVQGYGTGELFF
j_call: TRBJ2-2; v_call: TRBV19; cdr3_aa: CASSRGRGIGGELFF
j_call: TRBJ2-3; v_call: TRBV5-4; cdr3_aa: CASSLDPQGGDTQYF
j_call: TRBJ2-3; v_call: TRBV10-3; cdr3_aa: CAISERGDGTDTQYF